A single TCR beta chain is shown here with its context. This entry comes from a study of T-cell reconstitution after alpha-beta-depleted transplantation in children. In germline, CDR1 is SGHVS, CDR2 FNYEAQ. J was trimmed by 0 bases and V by 4 bases; bases with no gene match: 6. The CDR3 is made up of 17 amino acids. For TCRbeta, the library was prepared with unique molecular identifiers. TCRdb itself ran the PCR reads through MiXCR, one entry per CDR3 protein. Of about 500,000 distinct CDR3 sequences listed, less than 35% are singletons. The sample was PBMCs from the stem cell graft donor, taken from the stem cell graft. V usage is TRBV7-6 and J usage is TRBJ2-1; 10 bases match TRBD2. The origin of this receptor is a human donor who donated a stem cell graft to a child with aplastic anemia. This CDR3 reads CASSSAGGMGSYNEQFF. In DNA, the CDR3 is TGTGCCAGCAGCTCAGCGGGAGGGATGGGCTCCTACAATGAGCAGTTCTTC.